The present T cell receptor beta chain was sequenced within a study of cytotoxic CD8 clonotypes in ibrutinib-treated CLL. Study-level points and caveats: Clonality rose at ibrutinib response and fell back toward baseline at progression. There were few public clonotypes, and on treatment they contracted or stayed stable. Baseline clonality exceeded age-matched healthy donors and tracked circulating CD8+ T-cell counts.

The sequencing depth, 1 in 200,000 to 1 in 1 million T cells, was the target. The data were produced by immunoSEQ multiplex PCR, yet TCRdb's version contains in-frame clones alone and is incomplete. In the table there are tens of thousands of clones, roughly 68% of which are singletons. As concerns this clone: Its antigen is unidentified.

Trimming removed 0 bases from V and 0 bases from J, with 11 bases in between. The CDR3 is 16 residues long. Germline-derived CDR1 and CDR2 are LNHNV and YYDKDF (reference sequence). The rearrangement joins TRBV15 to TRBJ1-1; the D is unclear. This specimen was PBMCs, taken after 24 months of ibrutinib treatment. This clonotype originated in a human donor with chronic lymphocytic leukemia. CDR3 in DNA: TGTGCCACCAGCAGAGATAGCCCAATTGTGAACACTGAAGCTTTCTTT. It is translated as CATSRDSPIVNTEAFF.